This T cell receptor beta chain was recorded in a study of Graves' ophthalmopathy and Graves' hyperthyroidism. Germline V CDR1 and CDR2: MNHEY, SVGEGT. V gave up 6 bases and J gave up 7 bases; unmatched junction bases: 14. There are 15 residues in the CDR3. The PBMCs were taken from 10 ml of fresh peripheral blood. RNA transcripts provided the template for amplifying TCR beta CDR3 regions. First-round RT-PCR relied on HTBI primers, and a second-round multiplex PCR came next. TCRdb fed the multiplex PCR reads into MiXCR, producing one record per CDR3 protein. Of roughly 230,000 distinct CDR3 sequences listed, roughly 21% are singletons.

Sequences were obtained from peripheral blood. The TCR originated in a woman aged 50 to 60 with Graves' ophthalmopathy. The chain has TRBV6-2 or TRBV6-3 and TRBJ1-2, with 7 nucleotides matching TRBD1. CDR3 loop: CASSPLLRQGSGYTF. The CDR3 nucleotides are TGTGCCAGCAGCCCACTACTAAGACAGGGATCTGGCTACACCTTC.